This T cell receptor (beta chain) was observed in a study of blood T cell repertoires in COVID-19. Overall study: COVID-19 samples from acute and convalescent phases originated in the United States, Italy and Spain. T cells, B-cell-depleted T cells, or PBMCs provided the cDNA or gDNA that served as material.

Original processing methods: Amplification of reference gene primers provided the estimated nucleated cell counts. The table came from immunoSEQ multiplex PCR; TCRdb's copy has only in-frame clones and leaves some out. That table gives V, J and clone size, and the DNA gave D and trimming. The data contain around 120,000 clones, 78% of them seen just once; the ten biggest clones take up over 2%. V gave up 8 bases and J gave up 7 bases; unmatched junction bases: 12. The V gene's germline CDR1 is SGHDN and CDR2 FVKESK. The CDR3 covers 15 residues. This clone was detected only a few times. This rearrangement joins TRBV14 to TRBJ2-7; TRBD2 matches 12 bases. Material for sequencing was peripheral blood. The sequence was collected from a man aged 65-85 years with acute or convalescent COVID-19. The DNA of the CDR3 is TGTGCCAGCCGACCGACTAGCGGGGGAGCGGAGGAGCAGTACTTC. As protein: CASRPTSGGAEEQYF. The entire variable domain, with the rest obtained from reference TRBV14 and TRBJ2-7, is as follows: EAGVTQFPSHSVIEKGQTVTLRCDPISGHDNLYWYRRVMGKEIKFLLHFVKESKQDESGMPNNRFLAERTGGTYSTLKVQPAELEDSGVYFCASRPTSGGAEEQYFGPGTRLTVT.